The 26 T cell receptor beta chains presented below share a single source sample, sequenced in a study of T cell responses to AZD1222 COVID-19 vaccine. Repertoires were generated with immunoSEQ multiplex PCR, while TCRdb's copy carries only in-frame clones and drops some. The table has roughly 96,000 clones, about 90% seen once. The sample was peripheral blood, taken on day 0 of AZD1222 vaccination. Receptor source: an adult in good health.

The rearrangement joins TRBV24-1 to TRBJ2-7; 8 bases map to TRBD1. The germline gives CDR1 KGHDR, CDR2 SFDVKD. The V and J ends lost 4 bases and 3 bases, in that order; junction bases with no gene match: 7. The CDR3 consists of 15 residues. For the CDR3, the DNA is TGTGCCACCAGTGACACCGGGACAGGCGTCTACGAGCAGTACTTC. Its translation: CATSDTGTGVYEQYF.

The rearrangement links TRBV4-1 to TRBJ1-1; the D is unclear. The V gene lost 0 bases and the J gene lost 5 bases, with 13 bases spanning the gap. Germline lookup yields CDR1 MGHRA and CDR2 YSYEKL. This CDR3 has 15 amino acids. This CDR3 reads CASSQDEQMGTEAFF. In nucleotides, the CDR3 is TGCGCCAGCAGCCAAGATGAACAGATGGGAACTGAAGCTTTCTTT.

The chain joins TRBV11-2 to TRBJ2-1; no clear D gene. CDR3 length equals 11 residues. Germline CDR1 is SGHAT and CDR2 is FQNNGV. Trimming stripped 5 bases from V and 4 bases from J, with 3 bases between. The CDR3 sequence: CASSIYNEQFF. The CDR3 DNA reads TGTGCCAGCAGCATATACAATGAGCAGTTCTTC.

The chain combines TRBV19 with TRBJ2-7; the match to TRBD1 covers 10 bases. This CDR3 is 15 amino acids long. Trimming cost V 3 bases and J 2 bases; bases outside gene matches: 4. Germline CDR1 reads LNHDA; CDR2 reads SQIVND (reference sequence). CDR3 amino acids: CASSIPGQGPYEQYF. CDR3 bases: TGTGCCAGTAGTATTCCGGGACAGGGGCCCTACGAGCAGTACTTC.

The chain joins TRBV19 to TRBJ1-1; 9 bases align to TRBD1. The junction had 7 bases not matched to a gene; V was cut back by 7 bases and J by 4 bases. The CDR3 has 14 amino acids. Per germline, CDR1 LNHDA and CDR2 SQIVND (reference sequence). For the CDR3, the DNA is TGTGCCAGTAACCAGGACAGGGGCGGCACTGAAGCTTTCTTT. It codes for CASNQDRGGTEAFF.

DNA of the CDR3: TGTGCCAGTAAGCGGGAATCCTCGAACACTGAAGCTTTCTTT. Amino acid sequence: CASKRESSNTEAFF. This chain uses TRBV19 with TRBJ1-1; D not resolved. Per the germline V gene, CDR1 is LNHDA and CDR2 is SQIVND (reference sequence). V was shortened by 7 bases and J by 1 base, with 13 bases between the two germline ends. This CDR3 comprises 14 residues.

The rearrangement links TRBV7-2 to TRBJ1-3, with TRBD1 as a possible D gene (6 bases). With 5 bases removed from V and 0 bases from J, the gap between germline ends came to 8 bases. This CDR3 has 14 amino acids. CDR1 is SGHTA, CDR2 FQGNSA, per germline. The CDR3 DNA reads TGTGCCAGCAGCCAGGACAGCTCTGGAAACACCATATATTTT. Protein sequence: CASSQDSSGNTIYF. Supplemented by reference TRBV7-2 and TRBJ1-3, the full variable domain reads GAGVSQSPSNKVTEKGKDVELRCDPISGHTALYWYRQSLGQGLEFLIYFQGNSAPDKSGLPSDRFSAERTGGSVSTLTIQRTQQEDSAVYLCASSQDSSGNTIYFGEGSWLTVV.

J is TRBJ2-7 and V is TRBV10-3, with TRBD2 matching over 13 bases. Germline trimming cut 6 bases from V and 5 bases from J; bases unmatched to any gene: 10. The CDR3 runs to 16 residues. The germline CDR1 and CDR2 sequences are ENHRY and SYGVKD. CDR3 sequence (DNA): TGTGCCATCAGAGAAACTAGCGGGAGGGCCACAGACGAGCAGTACTTC. It is translated as CAIRETSGRATDEQYF.

The rearrangement links TRBV7-2 to TRBJ2-4, with 7 nucleotides matching TRBD2. The ends lost 6 bases at V and 1 base at J; junction bases unmatched: 12. The CDR3 covers 17 residues. Per the germline V gene, CDR1 is SGHTA and CDR2 is FQGNSA. The CDR3 sequence: CASRMFGGSVAKNIQYF. The CDR3 DNA is TGTGCCAGCAGAATGTTTGGCGGGAGCGTGGCCAAAAACATTCAGTACTTC.

J is TRBJ2-5 and V is TRBV19; 10 bases match TRBD1. The germline V gene has CDR1 LNHDA and CDR2 SQIVND (reference sequence). The CDR3 spans 18 residues. Trimming at V came to 3 bases and at J to 2 bases, leaving 12 bases not matched to a gene. CDR3 residues: CASSIRQGAPPSQETQYF. The DNA of the CDR3 is TGTGCCAGTAGTATCCGACAGGGGGCGCCCCCAAGTCAAGAGACCCAGTACTTC.

The J gene is TRBJ2-1, the V gene TRBV14; D is undetermined. CDR3 size: 13 residues. V shed 0 bases and J shed 5 bases, with 5 bases lying between them. Per germline, CDR1 SGHDN and CDR2 FVKESK. CDR3 sequence (DNA): TGTGCCAGCAGCCAAGATAGAGACAATGAGCAGTTCTTC. Translation: CASSQDRDNEQFF.

The chain carries TRBV2 and TRBJ2-7, with TRBD2 as a possible D gene (5 bases). CDR1 and CDR2 from the germline V gene are SNHLY and FYNNEI. The CDR3 extends over 13 amino acids. The V gene lost 1 base and the J gene lost 3 bases, with 7 bases spanning the gap. CDR3 protein: CASSEGSGYEQYF. In DNA form, the CDR3 reads TGTGCCAGCAGTGAAGGCAGCGGCTACGAGCAGTACTTC.

The V gene is TRBV10-3, the J gene TRBJ2-7, with D possibly TRBD1 on 6 matching bases. From germline, CDR1 is ENHRY and CDR2 SYGVKD. The CDR3 runs to 13 residues. Trimming removed 5 bases from V and 7 bases from J, with 15 bases in between. In nucleotides, the CDR3 is TGTGCCATCAGTTGGGGGCCGGAGAGGGAGCAGTACTTC. Its translation: CAISWGPEREQYF.

The chain carries TRBV5-6 and TRBJ1-1; D perhaps matches TRBD1 (5 bases). Per germline, CDR1 SGHDT and CDR2 YYEEEE. The length of the CDR3 is 13 residues. V shed 3 bases and J shed 6 bases, with 12 bases lying between them. The CDR3 DNA reads TGTGCCAGCAGCTCCGGCCTGGGGGCTGAAGCTTTCTTT. Translation: CASSSGLGAEAFF. The variable domain in full, with the rest retrieved from reference TRBV5-6 and TRBJ1-1, is DAGVTQSPTHLIKTRGQQVTLRCSPKSGHDTVSWYQQALGQGPQFIFQYYEEEERQRGNFPDRFSGHQFPNYSSELNVNALLLGDSALYLCASSSGLGAEAFFGQGTRLTVV.

The V gene is TRBV5-4, the J gene TRBJ2-6; 9 bases map to TRBD2. CDR3 length equals 16 residues. Germline V lookup: CDR1 SGHNT, CDR2 YYREEE (reference sequence). Trimming at V came to 2 bases and at J to 2 bases, leaving 2 bases not matched to a gene. In DNA form, the CDR3 reads TGTGCCAGCAGCTTCGGCGGGAGGGCTGGGGCCAACGTCCTGACTTTC. Translating it yields CASSFGGRAGANVLTF.

This chain joins TRBV6-1 and TRBJ2-2; D is unclear. Germline CDR1 and CDR2: MNHNS and SASEGT. Trimming left V 0 bases short and J 7 bases short, with 18 bases between. CDR3 length: 17 residues. The DNA for the CDR3 is TGTGCCAGCAGTGAAGCTATGGTCGGGCCGCTGTACGGGGAGCTGTTTTTT. This sequence encodes CASSEAMVGPLYGELFF.

The J gene is TRBJ2-3, the V gene TRBV5-1, with TRBD1 identical over 7 bases. The CDR3 runs 14 residues. Per the germline V gene, CDR1 is SGHRS and CDR2 is YFSETQ. V gave up 5 bases and J gave up 4 bases; unmatched junction bases: 7. The CDR3 DNA reads TGCGCCAGCAGTAGGAGACAGGGAGCAGATACGCAGTATTTT. Amino acids: CASSRRQGADTQYF.

In this sample, this clone turned up once. The gene calls are TRBV7-9 and TRBJ1-4; a weak D match, TRBD1 (5 bases). The V end lost 1 base, the J end lost 0 bases, and 15 bases lay between the germline ends. The CDR3 loop spans 18 amino acids. Germline CDR1 SEHNR, CDR2 FQNEAQ (reference sequence). CDR3 amino acids: CASSLVLHDSATNEKLFF. In DNA, the CDR3 is TGTGCCAGCAGCTTAGTCCTACACGACAGTGCAACTAATGAAAAACTGTTTTTT.

The V and J genes are TRBV4-3 and TRBJ1-1, with D unresolved. Germline V gene data show CDR1 as LGHNA and CDR2 as YSLEER. The length of the CDR3 is 15 residues. V lost 0 bases to trimming and J lost 1 base, with 9 bases between them. For the CDR3, the DNA is TGCGCCAGCAGCCAAGAGGGAGGGTCGAACACTGAAGCTTTCTTT. Its protein product is CASSQEGGSNTEAFF.

This clone occurred once. CDR3 sequence (DNA): TGTGCCAGCAGTTCCCGCGGAGCGGGAGGTCACGGGGAGCTGTTTTTT. Protein sequence: CASSSRGAGGHGELFF. V gene TRBV6-5 combines with J gene TRBJ2-2, with 9 nucleotides matching TRBD2. J lost 7 bases, V lost 4 bases, and 10 bases had no gene match. The CDR3 sequence is 16 residues long. CDR1 is MNHEY, CDR2 SVGAGI, per germline.

The V call is TRBV5-8, the J call TRBJ1-6; D gene unclear. Per the germline V gene, CDR1 is SGHTS and CDR2 is YDEGEE. V was trimmed by 0 bases and J by 0 bases, leaving 4 bases between them. CDR3 size: 15 residues. CDR3 nucleotide sequence: TGTGCCAGCAGCTTGGGGAGCTCCTATAATTCACCCCTCCACTTT. Protein: CASSLGSSYNSPLHF.

The CDR3, as DNA: TGTGCCAGCAGCACCAGACGACTAGGCATGAGCACAGATACGCAGTATTTT. Protein: CASSTRRLGMSTDTQYF. The chain employs TRBV7-2 and TRBJ2-3; D may be TRBD2 (6 bases). This CDR3 is built from 17 residues. Per the germline V gene, CDR1 is SGHTA and CDR2 is FQGNSA. Deletions cut 5 bases from V and 0 bases from J, with 18 bases between.

The chain has TRBV5-1 and TRBJ1-6; TRBD1 matches 9 bases. Trimming at V came to 4 bases and at J to 9 bases, leaving 5 bases not matched to a gene. Germline V gene sequence: CDR1 SGHRS, CDR2 YFSETQ. The length of the CDR3 is 14 residues. As DNA, the CDR3 is TGCGCCAGCAGCGAGGGACAGGGATCTTCACCCCTCCACTTT. Encoded protein: CASSEGQGSSPLHF.

The rearrangement joins TRBV7-6 to TRBJ2-3; 8 bases agree with TRBD2. The length of the CDR3 is 17 residues. Per the germline V gene, CDR1 is SGHVS and CDR2 is FNYEAQ. Trimming removed 6 bases from V and 4 bases from J; junction bases left unmatched: 15. CDR3 amino acids: CASRGVIAGKRSDTQYF. The CDR3 DNA follows: TGTGCCAGCAGGGGGGTAATAGCGGGGAAAAGGTCAGATACGCAGTATTTT.

The rearrangement links TRBV2 to TRBJ2-7; D is unclear. V lost 6 bases to trimming and J lost 2 bases, with 5 bases between them. The CDR3 contains 11 residues. The germline CDR1 and CDR2 sequences are SNHLY and FYNNEI. CDR3 residues: CASSKTYEQYF. As DNA, the CDR3 is TGTGCCAGCAGCAAGACCTACGAGCAGTACTTC.

CDR3 sequence: CASSPPGELAGAKQFF. In DNA form, the CDR3 reads TGTGCCAGCAGCCCTCCGGGGGAACTAGCGGGAGCCAAGCAGTTCTTC. The chain couples TRBV9 to TRBJ2-1; 11 bases fit TRBD2. The CDR3 runs 16 residues. Per germline, CDR1 SGDLS and CDR2 YYNGEE. Germline trimming cut 4 bases from V and 11 bases from J; bases unmatched to any gene: 14.